These 9 T cell receptor beta chains were sequenced from one sample in a study of identical twins. One entry per CDR3 protein, called by TCRdb with MiXCR from the 5' RACE reads. The data show about 430,000 distinct CDR3 sequences, around 20% seen once. The sequenced sample consisted of naive T cells sorted from blood. The receptors originated from a man in his fifties or sixties in good health.

The chain links TRBV20-1 to TRBJ2-6; possibly TRBD2 for D (6 bases). The CDR3 loop spans 16 amino acids. Per germline, CDR1 DFQATT and CDR2 SNEGSKA (reference sequence). V was trimmed by 3 bases and J by 2 bases, leaving 14 bases between them. CDR3 region: CSARLGGAAGANVLTF. The CDR3 coding sequence is TGCAGTGCTAGGCTGGGGGGAGCTGCTGGGGCCAACGTCCTGACTTTC.

The chain has TRBV19 and TRBJ2-6; TRBD1 is a possible D gene (6 bases). Trimming left V 5 bases short and J 4 bases short, with 15 bases between. The germline V gene encodes CDR1 LNHDA and CDR2 SQIVND (reference sequence). The CDR3 has 16 residues. CDR3 DNA: TGTGCCAGTAGTGTCAACAGGGTAGCCGGGGCCAACGTCCTGACTTTC. This translates into CASSVNRVAGANVLTF.

This clonotype was detected only a few times. The genes are TRBV4-3 and TRBJ2-2; maybe TRBD2 (6 bases). The germline V gene encodes CDR1 LGHNA and CDR2 YSLEER. The CDR3 has 17 amino acids. With 0 bases removed from V and 3 bases from J, the gap between germline ends came to 14 bases. CDR3 in DNA: TGCGCCAGCAGCCAAGATCCCGCGACTAGGTACACCGGGGAGCTGTTTTTT. It is translated as CASSQDPATRYTGELFF.

A few counts support this clonotype. For the CDR3, the DNA is TGTGCCATCCAGGGACAGGGGGCCTATGGCTACACCTTC. Protein product: CAIQGQGAYGYTF. The chain uses TRBV10-3 and TRBJ1-2; 12 nucleotides line up with TRBD1. This CDR3 is 13 amino acids long. The germline gives CDR1 ENHRY, CDR2 SYGVKD. V lost 8 bases and J lost 4; bases outside the gene matches: 2.

This clonotype was detected many times. This rearrangement joins TRBV5-1 to TRBJ2-7, with D possibly TRBD1 on 6 matching bases. Germline V gene lookup returns CDR1 SGHRS and CDR2 YFSETQ. This CDR3 is 13 amino acids long. V was pared by 4 bases and J by 2 bases, with 10 bases between. CDR3 region: CASSDSGAYEQYF. The CDR3 DNA follows: TGCGCCAGCAGCGACTCAGGGGCCTACGAGCAGTACTTC.

This clonotype was seen more than once but under ten times. The chain recombines TRBV5-5 with TRBJ2-1; 8 nucleotides match TRBD1. This CDR3 contains 16 residues. V lost 3 bases to trimming and J lost 9 bases; unmatched junction nucleotides: 14. The V gene's germline CDR1 is SGHKS and CDR2 YYEKEE (reference sequence). As DNA, the CDR3 is TGTGCCAGCAGCTCTTCATTGGACAGGGTTAGCAGTGAGCAGTTCTTC. Translated, it gives CASSSSLDRVSSEQFF.

This rearrangement joins TRBV11-2 to TRBJ2-2, with TRBD2 matching 7 bases. Germline-derived CDR1 and CDR2 are SGHAT and FQNNGV. Trimming removed 2 bases from V and 7 bases from J; junction bases left unmatched: 4. CDR3 size: 14 residues. CDR3 protein: CASSLWEGLGELFF. In DNA, the CDR3 is TGTGCCAGCAGCTTATGGGAGGGGCTCGGGGAGCTGTTTTTT.

This clonotype was found a few times. This rearrangement joins TRBV6-5 to TRBJ2-5; D is unclear. Germline values: CDR1 MNHEY, CDR2 SVGAGI. The CDR3 sequence is 17 residues long. V lost 0 bases, J lost 3 bases, and 17 bases lay in between. The CDR3 protein is CASSYSPRPRGKETQYF. In nucleotides, the CDR3 is TGTGCCAGCAGTTACTCGCCTCGACCTAGAGGCAAAGAGACCCAGTACTTC.

This clonotype has only a few counts. The V gene is TRBV7-9, the J gene TRBJ2-5, with D possibly matching TRBD2 (7 bases). The CDR3 loop spans 14 amino acids. The germline V gene has CDR1 SEHNR and CDR2 FQNEAQ (reference sequence). V shed 4 bases and J shed 4 bases, with 13 bases lying between them. CDR3: CASSSNREGETQYF. In DNA, the CDR3 is TGTGCCAGCAGCTCCAACAGGGAGGGAGAGACCCAGTACTTC. Full variable domain (missing parts from reference TRBV7-9 and TRBJ2-5): DTGVSQNPRHKITKRGQNVTFRCDPISEHNRLYWYRQTLGQGPEFLTYFQNEAQLEKSRLLSDRFSAERPKGSFSTLEIQRTEQGDSAMYLCASSSNREGETQYFGPGTRLLVL.